These T cell receptor beta chains were read from a single sample in a study of graft-versus-host responses after intestinal transplantation. TCRdb's copy holds only in-frame clones and misses some; the assay was immunoSEQ multiplex PCR. In the table there are tens of thousands of clones, roughly 96% of which are singletons. For these receptors, no antigen is known. The sequenced sample was unstimulated CD8+ T cells sorted from spleen or lymph node cells, obtained before transplant. The receptors were sampled from a human donor who was the organ donor for an intestinal transplant. Both conserved end residues are part of each CDR3. D genes are given only for firm matches. Not all rows give a size; the values are once, few, many and, for expanded clones, a class.

J gene,V gene,D gene,clone size,CDR3 DNA,CDR3 protein
TRBJ2-7,TRBV19,TRBD1,.,TGTGCCACCAGAGGGACAGTCGTCTACGAGCAGTACTTC,CATRGTVVYEQYF
TRBJ2-2,TRBV9,.,.,TGTGCCAGCAGCGTCGGAGGTAGGGAGCTGTTTTTT,CASSVGGRELFF
TRBJ2-4,TRBV5-8,.,.,TGTGCCAGCAGCCCCACGGGAACAGGGACGATTGACCTAGCCAAAAACATTCAGTACTTC,CASSPTGTGTIDLAKNIQYF
TRBJ1-5,TRBV29-1,.,.,TGCAGCGTTGCTGGGGCCGGTAGCAATCAGCCCCAGCATTTT,CSVAGAGSNQPQHF
TRBJ1-6,TRBV27,.,.,TGTGCCAGCAGTTCCACTTGGACGGCTCATCTCAATTCACCCCTCCACTTT,CASSSTWTAHLNSPLHF
TRBJ2-7,TRBV5-1,.,.,TGCGCCAGCAGCAGTCAACCCGGGAGCGACTACGAGCAGTACTTC,CASSSQPGSDYEQYF
TRBJ1-1,TRBV7-9,.,once,TGTGCCAGCAGCTTAAGACCGGACACTGAAGCTTTCTTT,CASSLRPDTEAFF
TRBJ2-7,TRBV7-3,.,.,TGTGCCAGCAGCTGGGACAACTCCTACGAGCAGTACTTC,CASSWDNSYEQYF
TRBJ2-6,TRBV2,.,.,TGTGCCAGCAGTGAACTGGCAACCGGGGCCAACGTCCTGACTTTC,CASSELATGANVLTF
TRBJ1-2,TRBV13,.,.,TGTGCCAGCAGCCCACAGGGCGGCTATGGCTACACCTTC,CASSPQGGYGYTF
TRBJ1-1,TRBV30,TRBD1,.,TGTGCCTGGCAACTCACCGGGACAGAGGAAGCTTTCTTT,CAWQLTGTEEAFF
TRBJ1-1,TRBV18,.,.,TGTGCCAGCTCACCACCGTGGGGGGCCAATGAAGCTTTCTTT,CASSPPWGANEAFF
TRBJ2-5,TRBV6-6,TRBD2,.,TGTGCCAGCGGAAATAGCGGGGGCCAAGAGACCCAGTACTTC,CASGNSGGQETQYF
TRBJ2-1,TRBV6-5,.,.,TGTGCCAGCAGTTATACGGATGAGCAGTTCTTC,CASSYTDEQFF
TRBJ2-1,TRBV15,TRBD1,once,TGTGCCACCAGCAGAGAAGGGGGACAGGGGCTTGGTTATGAGCAGTTCTTC,CATSREGGQGLGYEQFF
TRBJ2-7,TRBV28,.,once,TGTGCCAGCAGTTTTCCAGGGGCCCACGAGCAGTACTTC,CASSFPGAHEQYF
TRBJ2-7,TRBV7-3,TRBD1,.,TGTGCCAGCCCCACCGCCGGGGACAGTCCCTACGAGCAGTACTTC,CASPTAGDSPYEQYF
TRBJ2-1,TRBV9,TRBD1,once,TGTGCCAGCAGCGCCCCCGACAGGGGCTACAATGAGCAGTTCTTC,CASSAPDRGYNEQFF
TRBJ2-3,TRBV5-4,TRBD2,.,TGTGCCAGCAGCTTGGATGAGCGGGGGCCAAACACAGATACGCAGTATTTT,CASSLDERGPNTDTQYF
TRBJ2-7,TRBV11-2,.,.,TGTGCCAGCACCCGCTCCGGGCATTCCCTTTACGAGCAGTACTTC,CASTRSGHSLYEQYF
TRBJ2-1,TRBV7-9,.,.,TGTGCCAGCAGCTTAGGGGGAGGTGGGGGACTCAACAATGAGCAGTTCTTC,CASSLGGGGGLNNEQFF
TRBJ1-5,TRBV28,.,.,TGTGCCAGCAGTTTTAGCCTGGATAGTAGCAATCAGCCCCAGCATTTT,CASSFSLDSSNQPQHF
TRBJ2-7,TRBV28,TRBD1,.,TGTGCCAGCAGTTGGACAGGGTACGAGCAGTACTTC,CASSWTGYEQYF
TRBJ1-6,TRBV27,.,.,TGTGCCAGCAGTTTAACAGGGAGCTCCTATAATTCACCCCTCCACTTT,CASSLTGSSYNSPLHF
TRBJ1-2,TRBV9,.,.,TGTGCCAGCAGCTTACCCTTGGAGGGGAGCGACTATGGCTACACCTTC,CASSLPLEGSDYGYTF
TRBJ2-7,TRBV7-9,TRBD1,.,TGTGCCAGCAGCCAAAACGACAGGGGAGGTTACTACGAGCAGTACTTC,CASSQNDRGGYYEQYF
TRBJ1-2,TRBV15,TRBD1,.,TGTGCCACCAGCAGGGAATCCCTGACAGGGTACTATGGCTACACCTTC,CATSRESLTGYYGYTF
TRBJ1-5,TRBV6-4,.,.,TGTGCCAGCAGTGGGCAAGGGGAATCCGGCAATCAGCCCCAGCATTTT,CASSGQGESGNQPQHF
TRBJ2-1,TRBV5-8,.,.,TGTGCCAGCAGCTTGGGGCAGACTACCTCCAATGAGCAGTTCTTC,CASSLGQTTSNEQFF
TRBJ2-7,TRBV6-1,.,.,TGTGCCAGCAGTGAATGGCATGAATGGGGGACGGGGAGCTCCTACGAGCAGTACTTC,CASSEWHEWGTGSSYEQYF
TRBJ2-3,TRBV10-3,.,.,TGTGCCATCAGTGACCCGACCAGGCGGACTAGCACAGATACGCAGTATTTT,CAISDPTRRTSTDTQYF
TRBJ1-5,TRBV27,TRBD1,once,TGTGCCAGCAGTCTCCAAACGGACAGGGATCAGCCCCAGCATTTT,CASSLQTDRDQPQHF
TRBJ1-3,TRBV4-2,TRBD1,.,TGTGCCAGCAGCCAAGATATTCGGGAGGGGGCAGGTGGAAACACCATATATTTT,CASSQDIREGAGGNTIYF
TRBJ2-1,TRBV28,.,.,TGTGCCAGCAGTTTAGTCGGCAATGAGCAGTTCTTC,CASSLVGNEQFF
TRBJ2-5,TRBV4-2,.,.,TGTGCCAGCAGCCAAGGAGGGAACCCTGGGGAGACCCAGTACTTC,CASSQGGNPGETQYF
TRBJ1-1,TRBV13,TRBD1,.,TGTGCCAGCAGCTCGACAGGGGGCGTCTACACTGAAGCTTTCTTT,CASSSTGGVYTEAFF
TRBJ1-1,TRBV28,.,.,TGTGCCAGCAGTTTATTTTTGAGGGAGGGGATTTCGAACACTGAAGCTTTCTTT,CASSLFLREGISNTEAFF
TRBJ2-2,TRBV10-3,TRBD2,.,TGTGCCATCGGCCTAGCGGGGAACACCGGGGAGCTGTTTTTT,CAIGLAGNTGELFF
TRBJ2-1,TRBV15,.,.,TGTGCCACCAGCAGAGGTTTGACGAATGAGCAGTTCTTC,CATSRGLTNEQFF
TRBJ1-1,TRBV7-2,.,.,TGTGCCAGCAGAAAAACAGAAGGTTGGGGGTTTGGCACTGAAGCTTTCTTT,CASRKTEGWGFGTEAFF
TRBJ2-1,TRBV19,.,.,TGTGCCAGTAGTATAGCGGGGATCTCCTACAATGAGCAGTTCTTC,CASSIAGISYNEQFF
TRBJ2-7,TRBV27,TRBD2,.,TGTGCCAGCAGTTATACTAGCGGGGGGTTGCTCTTC,CASSYTSGGLLF